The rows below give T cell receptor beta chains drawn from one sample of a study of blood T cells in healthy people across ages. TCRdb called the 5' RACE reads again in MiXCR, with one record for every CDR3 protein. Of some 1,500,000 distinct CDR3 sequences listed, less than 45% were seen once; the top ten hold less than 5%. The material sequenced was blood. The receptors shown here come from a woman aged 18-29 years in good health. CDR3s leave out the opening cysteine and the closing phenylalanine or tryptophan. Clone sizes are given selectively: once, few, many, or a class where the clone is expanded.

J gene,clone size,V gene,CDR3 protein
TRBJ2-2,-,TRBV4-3,ASRPPWVTGRTTGELF
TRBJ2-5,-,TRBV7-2,ASSVTSGGPQEIQY
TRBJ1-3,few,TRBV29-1,SATGQGSSGNTIY
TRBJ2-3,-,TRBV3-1,ASSPQVGRADTRY
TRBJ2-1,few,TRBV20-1,SASRGGRISYNEQF
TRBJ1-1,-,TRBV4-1,ASSQVQGPGTEVF
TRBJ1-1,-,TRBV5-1,ASSLVAGIEAF
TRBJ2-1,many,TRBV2,ASNSRSSYNEQF
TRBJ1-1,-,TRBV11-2,ASSSRPGTGGATEAF
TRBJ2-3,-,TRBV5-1,ASSSGLARGDTQY
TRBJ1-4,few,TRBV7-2,ASSLAGSSNEKLF
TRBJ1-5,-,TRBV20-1,SAGPSSNQPQH
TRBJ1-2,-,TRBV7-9,ASSPSWQSPSYGYT
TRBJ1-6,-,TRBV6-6,ASNKQGASYNSPLH
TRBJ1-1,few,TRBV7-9,ASRGEYTEAF
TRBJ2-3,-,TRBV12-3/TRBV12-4,ASSFKRGTFNTDTQY
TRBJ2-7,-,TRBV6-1,ASNRGGNEQY
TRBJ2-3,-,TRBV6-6,ASSYTRESADTQY
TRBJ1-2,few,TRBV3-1,ASSQGDRGFYGYT
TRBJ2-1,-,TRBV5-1,ASSTTRPEGAEQF
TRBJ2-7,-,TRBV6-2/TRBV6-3,ASRRDLYDYEQY
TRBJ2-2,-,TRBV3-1,ASSHLGLGPGTGELF
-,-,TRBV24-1,ATSDFVGAGGGTQY
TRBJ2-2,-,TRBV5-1,ASSPTGGITGELF
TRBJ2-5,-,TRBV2,ASILVGLAGDTGETQY
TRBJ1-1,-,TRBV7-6,ASSLETGSMNTEDF
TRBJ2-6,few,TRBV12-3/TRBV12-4,ATRRGANVLT
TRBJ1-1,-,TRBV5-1,ASSLAARLDTEAF
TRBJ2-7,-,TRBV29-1,SARTGYGHEQY
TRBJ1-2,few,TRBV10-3,AISDEEGQGVYGYT
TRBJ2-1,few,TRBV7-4,AIASGIGEQF
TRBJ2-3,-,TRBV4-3,ASSQVWWFGTDTQY
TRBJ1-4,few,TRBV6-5,ACSYGPAGEKLF
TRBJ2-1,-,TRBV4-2,ASSLTRGAPGYNEQF
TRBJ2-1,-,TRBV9,ASSTDLAGETQF
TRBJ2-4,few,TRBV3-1,ASSQARGWAKNIQY
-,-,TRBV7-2,ASSSKTGRSSSYNEQY
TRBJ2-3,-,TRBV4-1,ASSQVTGYQDTQY
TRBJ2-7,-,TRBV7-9,ASSDFDRARYEQY
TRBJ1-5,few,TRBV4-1,ASSPGPGGNQPQH
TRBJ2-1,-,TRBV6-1,ASPPPPSSMGQYNEQF
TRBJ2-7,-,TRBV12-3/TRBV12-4,ASSLGQTVQY
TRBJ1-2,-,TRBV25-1,ASSDGGLGYT
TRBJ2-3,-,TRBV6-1,ASMWTSGGFTDTQY
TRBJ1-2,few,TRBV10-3,AISDTTNYGYT
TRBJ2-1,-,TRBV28,ASRVAGDEQF
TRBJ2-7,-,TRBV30,AWSVPSLSLFEQY
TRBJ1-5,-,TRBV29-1,SVVLDGGNQPQH
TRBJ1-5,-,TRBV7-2,ASSLGQTASQPQH
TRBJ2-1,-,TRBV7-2,ASSSGHPDNEQF
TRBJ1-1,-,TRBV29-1,SVEPPANTEAF
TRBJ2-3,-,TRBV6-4,ASSDSGLAETDTQY
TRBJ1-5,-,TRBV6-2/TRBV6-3,ASSQVFVGNQPQH
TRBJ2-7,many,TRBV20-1,SARDRRVFGYEQY
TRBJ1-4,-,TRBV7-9,ASSPSGMEGEKLF